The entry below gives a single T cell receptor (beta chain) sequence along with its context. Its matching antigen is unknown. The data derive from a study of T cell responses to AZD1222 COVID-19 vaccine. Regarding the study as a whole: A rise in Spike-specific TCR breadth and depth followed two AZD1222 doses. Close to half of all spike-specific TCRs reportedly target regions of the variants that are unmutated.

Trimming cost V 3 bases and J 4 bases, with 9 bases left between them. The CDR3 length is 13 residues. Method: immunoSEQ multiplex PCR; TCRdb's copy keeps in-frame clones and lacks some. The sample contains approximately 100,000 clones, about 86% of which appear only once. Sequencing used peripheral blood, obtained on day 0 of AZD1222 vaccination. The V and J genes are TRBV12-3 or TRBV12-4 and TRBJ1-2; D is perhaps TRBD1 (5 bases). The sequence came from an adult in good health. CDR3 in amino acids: CASSFWQGYGYTF. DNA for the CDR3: TGTGCCAGCAGTTTTTGGCAGGGCTATGGCTACACCTTC.